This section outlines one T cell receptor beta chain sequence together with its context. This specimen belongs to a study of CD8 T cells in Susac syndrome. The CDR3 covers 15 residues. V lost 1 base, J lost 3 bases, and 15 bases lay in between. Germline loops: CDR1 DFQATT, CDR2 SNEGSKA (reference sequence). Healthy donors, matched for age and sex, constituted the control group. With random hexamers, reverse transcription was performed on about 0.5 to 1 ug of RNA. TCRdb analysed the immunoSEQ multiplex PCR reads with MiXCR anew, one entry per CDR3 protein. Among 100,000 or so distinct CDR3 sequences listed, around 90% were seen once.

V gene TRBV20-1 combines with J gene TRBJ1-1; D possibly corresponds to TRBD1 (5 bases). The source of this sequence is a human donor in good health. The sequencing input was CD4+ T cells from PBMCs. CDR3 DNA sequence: TGCAGTGCTAGAGGCCAGGGTGGAATTTACACTGAAGCTTTCTTT. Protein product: CSARGQGGIYTEAFF.